The rows below give T cell receptor beta chains drawn from one sample of a study of identical twins. Each CDR3 protein is one row after TCRdb ran MiXCR on the 5' RACE reads. The sample has some 1,700,000 distinct CDR3 sequences; less than 40% are singletons. Sequences were obtained from cord blood. The receptors stem from a newborn girl in good health. Both conserved end residues are part of each CDR3. A D gene is named only where the DNA matches it firmly. For some rows the clone size is stated as once, few or many, or as a class when expanded; others skip it.

V gene	clone size	D gene	J gene	CDR3 DNA	CDR3 protein
TRBV24-1	NA	TRBD2	TRBJ2-3	TGTGCCACCAATGACCCACTAGCGGGAGACATCACAGATACGCAGTATTTT	CATNDPLAGDITDTQYF
TRBV20-1	NA	TRBD2	TRBJ2-7	TGCAGTGCGCCCGGGACTAGCGGGAGGATCCTTTACTACGAGCAGTACTTC	CSAPGTSGRILYYEQYF
TRBV20-1	NA	TRBD1	TRBJ1-2	TGCAGTGCTCGCCCGGGACAGGGGGACTACACCTTC	CSARPGQGDYTF
TRBV6-5	few	NA	TRBJ2-1	TGTGCCAGCTCGGACTCCTCCAATGAGCAGTTCTTC	CASSDSSNEQFF
TRBV6-5	few	NA	TRBJ2-7	TGTGCCAGCAGTTATTTTGGGGGAGAGGGCTACGAGCAGTACTTC	CASSYFGGEGYEQYF
TRBV4-2	NA	TRBD1	TRBJ2-1	TGTGCCAGCAGCCAATGGACAGGACCCACCTACAATGAGCAGTTCTTC	CASSQWTGPTYNEQFF
TRBV4-2	NA	NA	TRBJ2-1	TGTGCCAGCAGCCAACCGGCGGGGGCTCCACAGTTCTTC	CASSQPAGAPQFF
TRBV2	few	NA	TRBJ1-2	TGTGCCAGCAGTGATTGGGCCACCTATGGCTACACCTTC	CASSDWATYGYTF
TRBV20-1	NA	NA	TRBJ2-1	TGCAGTGCTAGGGGGACTTTCTACAATGAGCAGTTCTTC	CSARGTFYNEQFF
TRBV28	NA	NA	TRBJ2-1	TGTGCCAGCACTTCGACCGGGACCCCCTCCTACAATGAGCAGTTCTTC	CASTSTGTPSYNEQFF
TRBV20-1	NA	TRBD1	TRBJ1-1	TGCAGTGCTAGAGCGGGACAGATGAACACTGAAGCTTTCTTT	CSARAGQMNTEAFF
TRBV20-1	NA	NA	TRBJ1-2	TGCAGTGCTACTATCACAGGGAACTATGGCTACACCTTC	CSATITGNYGYTF
TRBV2	NA	NA	TRBJ2-5	TGTGCCAGCAGTGAGACCCCGGAGACCCAGTACTTC	CASSETPETQYF
TRBV2	NA	NA	TRBJ1-6	TGTGCCAGCAGGACCGGGACAACTTATAATTCACCCCTCCACTTT	CASRTGTTYNSPLHF
TRBV6-5	NA	TRBD2	TRBJ2-3	TGTGCCGGCAGTCGTAAGACTAGCGGGAGTTATACGCAGTATTTT	CAGSRKTSGSYTQYF
TRBV12-3/TRBV12-4	NA	NA	TRBJ2-4	TGTGCCAGCAGTTTTAAAGCGGCATTGGTCAAAAACATTCAGTACTTC	CASSFKAALVKNIQYF
TRBV20-1	NA	NA	TRBJ2-7	TGCAGTACTAGGGGTCAACAGGGAAACGGCACCTACGAGCAGTACTTC	CSTRGQQGNGTYEQYF
TRBV11-2	few	NA	TRBJ2-4	TGTGCCAGCGCGGAGGGCTTCGGCAAAAACATTCAGTACTTC	CASAEGFGKNIQYF
TRBV28	many	NA	TRBJ1-2	TGTGCCAGCAGTTATAGACGGGACTATGGCTACACCTTC	CASSYRRDYGYTF
TRBV20-1	few	NA	TRBJ2-1	TGCAGTGCTCCGGATAGGCGAGCGAGAGCTCGGTTCTTC	CSAPDRRARARFF
TRBV10-1	few	TRBD1	TRBJ2-1	TGCGCCAGCGGACAGGGGAACAATGAGCAGTTCTTC	CASGQGNNEQFF
TRBV5-1	NA	NA	TRBJ2-3	TGCGCCAGCAGCTTGGACCGGAAAACTAGCACAGATACGCAGTATTTT	CASSLDRKTSTDTQYF
TRBV7-2	NA	TRBD2	TRBJ2-3	TGTGCCAGCAGCTTCCGGAGCGGGAGTTCGGCAGATACGCAGTATTTT	CASSFRSGSSADTQYF
TRBV2	NA	NA	TRBJ2-7	TGTGCCAGCAGTCGACAGGGAGGGGGTTTAGGAGAGCAGTACTTC	CASSRQGGGLGEQYF
TRBV27	few	NA	TRBJ2-4	TGTGCCAGCAGTTCCGGGACGGACAACTACTTC	CASSSGTDNYF
TRBV18	few	TRBD2	TRBJ2-1	TGTGCCAGCTCACCCCGACTAATAGCGGGAGAGCAGTTCTTC	CASSPRLIAGEQFF
TRBV5-1	NA	TRBD1	TRBJ2-1	TGCGCCAGCAGCTTGGGTTTCGGGACAGGGGGCAATGAGCAGTTCTTC	CASSLGFGTGGNEQFF